This TCR beta chain is drawn from a study of T cells in Graves' hyperthyroidism and ophthalmopathy. At the level of the study: Before treatment of any kind, peripheral blood was taken at initial diagnosis. Whole-study findings and limits: In simple terms, a model built on 13 V-J features told ophthalmopathy apart from stable hyperthyroidism.

There are many counts of this clonotype. Antigen: not known. The authors obtained PBMCs from 10 ml of fresh peripheral blood. The CDR3 regions of TCR beta were amplified from RNA transcripts. Researchers ran a first-round RT-PCR on the TCR CDR3 using the HTBI primer set. Each CDR3 protein is one row after TCRdb ran MiXCR on the multiplex PCR reads. The sample yields about 710,000 distinct CDR3 sequences, about a sixth seen once. V lost 3 bases to trimming and J lost 1 base; unmatched junction nucleotides: 3. This CDR3 spans 16 amino acids. Germline V gene lookup returns CDR1 SGHNT and CDR2 YENEEA. The sequence came from a young man with Graves' hyperthyroidism. The J gene is TRBJ2-5, the V gene TRBV11-3, with 12 bases fitting TRBD1. The specimen was blood. CDR3 sequence: CASSFQGQGAQETQYF. CDR3 bases: TGTGCCAGCAGCTTTCAGGGACAGGGGGCCCAAGAGACCCAGTACTTC.